The 30 T cell receptor beta chains below were found in one sample sequenced in a study of blood T cell repertoires in COVID-19. Clones were sequenced by immunoSEQ multiplex PCR, and TCRdb holds only the in-frame ones, with some missing. The sample carries tens of thousands of clones, roughly 90% recorded once. Sequenced: peripheral blood. Receptors were obtained from a woman in her sixties or seventies with acute or convalescent COVID-19.

V gene TRBV3-1 (or the pseudogene TRBV3-2) combines with J gene TRBJ2-5; 13 nucleotides match TRBD2. J was trimmed by 4 bases and V by 0 bases; bases with no gene match: 8. This CDR3 contains 18 residues. CDR1 is LGHDT, CDR2 YNNKEL, per germline (reference sequence). Here the CDR3 DNA reads TGTGCCAGCAGCCAAGATCCCCGGCGACTAGCGGGGGGAGAGACCCAGTACTTC. Translation gives CASSQDPRRLAGGETQYF.

This clone was counted a single time. The chain has TRBV6-5 and TRBJ1-3; tentatively, D is TRBD1 (5 bases). V lost 5 bases to trimming and J lost 0 bases, with 11 bases between them. CDR1 and CDR2 from the germline V gene are MNHEY and SVGAGI. The CDR3 length is 15 residues. The CDR3 sequence is CASSPTTVSGNTIYF. The CDR3 nucleotides read TGTGCCAGCAGTCCTACGACAGTCTCTGGAAACACCATATATTTT.

A few counts support this clone. This chain uses TRBV7-2 with TRBJ1-1; D may be TRBD1 (5 bases). Germline V gives CDR1 SGHTA, CDR2 FQGNSA. V was pared by 4 bases and J by 4 bases, with 10 bases between. The CDR3 is 13 residues long. The CDR3 region has the DNA TGTGCCAGCAGCTCCTCGGGGGGCACTGAAGCTTTCTTT. Its protein product is CASSSSGGTEAFF.

The sample holds a few counts of this clone. V gene TRBV6-1 combines with J gene TRBJ1-4, with 7 bases that match TRBD1. This CDR3 contains 16 residues. Germline values: CDR1 MNHNS, CDR2 SASEGT. V shed 2 bases, J shed 2 bases, and the junction held 5 bases outside the gene matches. CDR3 residues: CASSERDRATNEKLFF. In DNA form, the CDR3 reads TGTGCCAGCAGTGAACGGGACAGAGCGACTAATGAAAAACTGTTTTTT.

The sample holds one count of this clone. This chain uses TRBV3-1 (or the pseudogene TRBV3-2) with TRBJ2-3; D is possibly TRBD1 (6 bases). The CDR3 runs 14 residues. CDR1 LGHDT and CDR2 YNNKEL come from the germline V gene (reference sequence). The V end was cut by 3 bases, the J end by 1 base, with 8 bases between. CDR3 bases: TGTGCCAGCAGCCACAGGGGCCGCACAGATACGCAGTATTTT. This encodes CASSHRGRTDTQYF.

This clone was found once. The chain uses TRBV5-4 and TRBJ1-2; 9 nucleotides align to TRBD1. This CDR3 comprises 14 residues. Germline V gene sequence: CDR1 SGHNT, CDR2 YYREEE (reference sequence). V trimming: 4 bases; J trimming: 7 bases; junction bases outside the gene matches: 8. This chain's CDR3 is CASSLRDREAGYTF. In DNA, the CDR3 is TGTGCCAGCAGCCTCCGGGACAGGGAGGCTGGCTACACCTTC.

As concerns this clone: Sequence at one end of the junction differs from germline and may be a read error. CDR3 sequence: CASSLEGLAGFLKDEQFF. CDR3 coding DNA: TGTGCCAGCAGCCTAGAGGGACTAGCGGGGTTCCTTAAGGATGAGCAGTTCTTC. V gene TRBV11-2 combines with J gene TRBJ2-1; 13 bases are shared with TRBD2. The CDR3 has 18 amino acids. CDR1 and CDR2 (germline): SGHAT, FQNNGV.

This clone was seen a single time. The V gene is TRBV18, the J gene TRBJ1-2; 8 bases map to TRBD1. The CDR3 loop spans 15 amino acids. In germline, CDR1 is KGHSH, CDR2 LQKENI. Germline trimming cut 6 bases from V and 4 bases from J; bases unmatched to any gene: 10. The CDR3 coding sequence is TGTGCCAGCTCCCCCGGACAGGGTGGGGTCTATGGCTACACCTTC. This codes for CASSPGQGGVYGYTF.

This clone was seen just once. The rearrangement joins TRBV7-9 to TRBJ1-3, with 10 bases matching TRBD1. There are 18 residues in the CDR3. Germline loops: CDR1 SEHNR, CDR2 FQNEAQ (reference sequence). Unmatched junction bases numbered 15, after V lost 5 bases and J lost 5 bases. The DNA of the CDR3 is TGTGCCAGCAGCACGGGACAGGGGAGCGCGGAGGGTCGAAACACCATATATTTT. It encodes CASSTGQGSAEGRNTIYF.

The gene calls are TRBV5-1 and TRBJ1-4; D unclear. The ends were cut back, 0 bases at V and 0 bases at J, with 6 bases in the middle. The CDR3 extends over 15 amino acids. Germline V CDR1 and CDR2: SGHRS, YFSETQ. CDR3 loop: CASSLDSTTNEKLFF. Written as DNA, the CDR3 is TGCGCCAGCAGCTTGGACAGTACAACTAATGAAAAACTGTTTTTT.

This clone showed up just once. The gene calls are TRBV7-2 and TRBJ2-3; weak D call: TRBD2 (5 bases). V lost 2 bases and J 7 bases, leaving 7 bases between the germline ends. CDR1 and CDR2 (germline): SGHTA, FQGNSA. The CDR3 has 12 residues. The CDR3 bases are TGTGCCAGCAGCTTATCGGGGTATACGCAGTATTTT. Encoded protein: CASSLSGYTQYF.

This chain connects TRBV6-1 to TRBJ1-5; D gene uncertain. The V end lost 1 base, the J end lost 4 bases, and 17 bases lay between the germline ends. The length of the CDR3 is 17 residues. Germline V CDR1 and CDR2: MNHNS, SASEGT. This CDR3 is CASSEVGLFPGNQPQHF. The DNA of the CDR3 is TGTGCCAGCAGTGAAGTTGGCCTTTTTCCAGGAAATCAGCCCCAGCATTTT.

The genes are TRBV2 and TRBJ2-2, with D maybe TRBD2 (6 bases). Trimming left V 3 bases short and J 2 bases short, with 13 bases between. The germline CDR1 and CDR2 sequences are SNHLY and FYNNEI. The CDR3 extends over 16 amino acids. The CDR3 DNA is TGTGCCAGCAGTGATGCCGGGACTCACAACACCGGGGAGCTGTTTTTT. Translated: CASSDAGTHNTGELFF.

This sequence joins TRBV19 and TRBJ2-3; 10 bases are a match to TRBD2. The ends lost 1 base at V and 5 bases at J; junction bases unmatched: 0. This CDR3 is built from 14 residues. Germline CDR1 is LNHDA and CDR2 is SQIVND (reference sequence). The CDR3 reads CASSIGTSGDTQYF. The CDR3 bases are TGTGCCAGTAGTATAGGGACTAGCGGAGATACGCAGTATTTT.

The rearrangement uses TRBV5-4 and TRBJ2-2, with 8 bases matching TRBD2. Germline values: CDR1 SGHNT, CDR2 YYREEE (reference sequence). The length of the CDR3 is 15 residues. The ends lost 2 bases at V and 2 bases at J; junction bases unmatched: 2. The CDR3 bases are TGTGCCAGCAGCTTAAGCGGGAGAAACACCGGGGAGCTGTTTTTT. Translated: CASSLSGRNTGELFF.

CDR3 residues: CASSRRGQGSHLAKNIQYF. CDR3 nucleotides: TGTGCCAGCAGTCGGCGAGGACAGGGAAGCCATTTAGCCAAAAACATTCAGTACTTC. The genes are TRBV6-6 and TRBJ2-4; 8 bases are shared with TRBD1. The CDR3 length is 19 residues. J was trimmed by 0 bases and V by 5 bases; bases with no gene match: 15. CDR1 and CDR2 from the germline V gene are MNHNY and SVGAGI (reference sequence).

This chain connects TRBV28 to TRBJ2-1; no clear D gene. Germline V gives CDR1 MDHEN, CDR2 SYDVKM. The CDR3 extends over 16 amino acids. The V gene lost 3 bases and the J gene lost 4 bases, with 16 bases spanning the gap. CDR3 in amino acids: CASSFRSTGSYNEQFF. In DNA, the CDR3 is TGTGCCAGCAGTTTCCGGTCGACCGGGTCGTACAATGAGCAGTTCTTC.

The chain has TRBV19 and TRBJ2-1; the D gene is possibly TRBD1 (6 bases). The V and J ends lost 5 bases and 8 bases respectively, with 22 bases between them. CDR1 is LNHDA, CDR2 SQIVND, per germline (reference sequence). This CDR3 spans 16 amino acids. The CDR3 DNA follows: TGTGCCAGTAGTCCAAACAGGGCAGGGATAAATGATGAGCAGTTCTTC. As protein: CASSPNRAGINDEQFF. Drawing the rest from reference TRBV19 and TRBJ2-1, the complete variable domain is DGGITQSPKYLFRKEGQNVTLSCEQNLNHDAMYWYRQDPGQGLRLIYYSQIVNDFQKGDIAEGYSVSREKKESFPLTVTSAQKNPTAFYLCASSPNRAGINDEQFFGPGTRLTVL.

In its sample, this clone was seen a few times. This chain joins TRBV4-1 and TRBJ1-2, with TRBD1 as a possible D gene (5 bases). Trimming left V 3 bases short and J 5 bases short, with 16 bases between. The germline CDR1 and CDR2 sequences are MGHRA and YSYEKL. This CDR3 is 15 amino acids long. The CDR3 region has the DNA TGCGCCAGCAGCCATGGGGTCCGGGGGATATATGGCTACACCTTC. This translates into CASSHGVRGIYGYTF.

In this sample, this clone turned up once. V and J are TRBV6-5 and TRBJ2-3; a weak D match, TRBD1 (7 bases). With 6 bases removed from V and 4 bases from J, the gap between germline ends came to 11 bases. The CDR3 runs to 13 residues. Germline assignment: CDR1 MNHEY and CDR2 SVGAGI. As DNA, the CDR3 is TGTGCCAGCAGGCCAGGGGGGTCAGATACGCAGTATTTT. Protein product: CASRPGGSDTQYF.

The gene calls are TRBV27 and TRBJ1-2; D gene ambiguous. CDR1 is MNHEY, CDR2 SMNVEV, per germline (reference sequence). V lost 4 bases and J 7 bases, leaving 16 bases between the germline ends. The CDR3 is 14 amino acids. The CDR3 nucleotides read TGTGCCAGCAGTTCCCAGACTAGAAGCGGTGGCTACACCTTC. It yields the protein CASSSQTRSGGYTF.

This sequence joins TRBV3-1 (or the pseudogene TRBV3-2) and TRBJ1-1; unclear D gene. There are 15 residues in the CDR3. The V and J ends lost 1 base and 0 bases respectively, with 9 bases between them. Germline values: CDR1 LGHDT, CDR2 YNNKEL (reference sequence). The CDR3 here is CASSQGMTMNTEAFF. CDR3 DNA sequence: TGTGCCAGCAGCCAAGGAATGACTATGAACACTGAAGCTTTCTTT.

The chain uses TRBV7-8 and TRBJ1-3; possibly TRBD1 for D (6 bases). V was clipped by 2 bases and J by 2 bases, with 19 bases between them. This CDR3 contains 18 residues. CDR1 SGHVS and CDR2 FQNEAQ come from the germline V gene. The CDR3 region is CASSLRDTGIMTGNTIYF. The CDR3 DNA follows: TGTGCCAGCAGCTTAAGGGACACAGGGATTATGACTGGAAACACCATATATTTT. Full variable domain (remainder filled in from reference TRBV7-8 and TRBJ1-3): GAGVSQSPRYKVAKRGQDVALRCDPISGHVSLFWYQQALGQGPEFLTYFQNEAQLDKSGLPSDRFFAERPEGSVSTLKIQRTQQEDSAVYLCASSLRDTGIMTGNTIYFGEGSWLTVV.

This chain uses TRBV5-4 with TRBJ2-5, with D possibly matching TRBD2 (5 bases). CDR1 and CDR2 (germline): SGHNT, YYREEE (reference sequence). V gave up 6 bases and J gave up 3 bases, with 21 bases separating them. The CDR3 has 16 residues. Here the CDR3 DNA reads TGTGCCAGCATCAGGCTACCCCGGAGGACCGAAGAGACCCAGTACTTC. Protein sequence: CASIRLPRRTEETQYF.

The V call is TRBV29-1, the J call TRBJ2-7; TRBD2 is a possible D gene (6 bases). Germline V gene sequence: CDR1 SQVTM, CDR2 ANQGSEA. The CDR3 totals 17 residues. V was shortened by 3 bases and J by 4 bases, with 25 bases between the two germline ends. CDR3 sequence: CSVEGPRRGFIPYEQYV. In nucleotides, the CDR3 is TGCAGCGTTGAGGGTCCCCGGCGGGGCTTTATCCCTTACGAGCAGTACGTC.

CDR3 in amino acids: CASSPGLAVYEQYV. The CDR3 nucleotides read TGTGCCAGCAGCCCCGGACTAGCGGTCTACGAGCAGTACGTC. The chain has TRBV5-8 and TRBJ2-7; 10 nucleotides align to TRBD2. Germline CDR1 reads SGHTS; CDR2 reads YDEGEE. V lost 4 bases and J lost 3; bases outside the gene matches: 4. The CDR3 runs 14 residues.

This clone appeared a single time. V is TRBV9 and J is TRBJ1-1, with D possibly being TRBD1 (6 bases). The V end lost 3 bases, the J end lost 1 base, and 13 bases lay between the germline ends. There are 15 residues in the CDR3. Germline CDR1 reads SGDLS; CDR2 reads YYNGEE. The CDR3 DNA is TGTGCCAGCAGCGCATACAGGGAGAGGAACACTGAAGCTTTCTTT. Amino acids: CASSAYRERNTEAFF.

The chain has TRBV20-1 and TRBJ1-5; 7 nucleotides agree with TRBD1. Per the germline V gene, CDR1 is DFQATT and CDR2 is SNEGSKA (reference sequence). After removal of 3 bases from V and 0 bases from J, the junction contained 8 bases not matched to a gene. This CDR3 region has 16 residues. CDR3 loop: CSASGGQIYSNQPQHF. The CDR3 region has the DNA TGCAGTGCTAGTGGGGGACAGATTTATAGCAATCAGCCCCAGCATTTT.

This chain joins TRBV9 and TRBJ2-1; the D gene is possibly TRBD2 (6 bases). Germline assignment: CDR1 SGDLS and CDR2 YYNGEE. Trimming removed 0 bases at V and 9 bases at J, with 10 bases between. The CDR3 spans 13 residues. CDR3: CASSVVAGGEQFF. As DNA, the CDR3 is TGTGCCAGCAGCGTAGTTGCCGGGGGTGAGCAGTTCTTC.

The V call is TRBV28, the J call TRBJ1-3, with no clear D. The CDR3 runs to 17 residues. The germline gives CDR1 MDHEN, CDR2 SYDVKM. Between the trimmed V and J ends, which lost 2 bases and 0 bases, there was a span of 14 bases. The CDR3 region is CASSLTPSLSSGNTIYF. CDR3 DNA: TGTGCCAGCAGTTTAACCCCCTCTTTGAGCTCTGGAAACACCATATATTTT.